These 30 T cell receptor beta chains share one sample of origin, sequenced in a study of blood T cell repertoires in COVID-19 (dated by TCRdb to 2018 to 2021). Library creation used the immunoSEQ multiplex PCR assay. TCRdb provides this immuneACCESS table in a form limited to in-frame rearrangements. Some clones are lacking; in checked studies, under half of them reflect an unresolved V gene, and why the rest are absent is not known. For this sample there are roughly 80,000 clones; 90% appear just once. The ten largest clones add up to over 1.5% of the sample. The material sequenced was peripheral blood. The receptor source for this set is a man aged 55 to 69 with acute or convalescent COVID-19.

This chain joins TRBV4-1 and TRBJ2-1; no definite D call. The CDR3 covers 14 residues. Germline V CDR1 and CDR2: MGHRA, YSYEKL. V was cut by 9 bases and J by 0 bases, with 12 bases left in between. In DNA, the CDR3 is TGCGCCAGTACCATGGAGACCTCCTACAATGAGCAGTTCTTC. Amino acids: CASTMETSYNEQFF.

As concerns this clone: An end of the junction does not agree with germline; a read error may underlie this. V gene TRBV4-1 combines with J gene TRBJ2-2, with 8 bases aligning to TRBD1. The CDR3 is 17 amino acids. CDR1 MGHRA and CDR2 YSYEKL come from the germline V gene. The CDR3 spells CASRQGIGRGRDGELFF. The CDR3 DNA follows: TGCGCCAGCAGGCAAGGAATCGGCAGGGGGCGCGACGGGGAGCTGTTTTTT.

This chain links TRBV6-4 with TRBJ1-1, with D tentatively TRBD1 (6 bases). CDR3 length equals 14 residues. V gave up 6 bases and J gave up 4 bases, with 15 bases separating them. Germline loops: CDR1 MRHNA, CDR2 SNTAGT. CDR3 loop: CASSPEYRATEAFF. As DNA, the CDR3 is TGTGCCAGCAGCCCCGAGTACAGGGCCACTGAAGCTTTCTTT.

The chain uses TRBV5-6 and TRBJ2-7; D is perhaps TRBD2 (5 bases). CDR1 and CDR2 (germline): SGHDT, YYEEEE. The CDR3 has 14 residues. V shed 2 bases and J shed 6 bases, with 15 bases lying between them. CDR3 DNA: TGTGCCAGCAGCTTACGGACGGGAAAAAGCGAGCAGTACTTC. Its translation: CASSLRTGKSEQYF.

The rearrangement joins TRBV9 to TRBJ1-1, with D possibly being TRBD1 (6 bases). Trimming stripped 0 bases from V and 4 bases from J, with 13 bases between. CDR3 length equals 15 residues. Germline CDR1 SGDLS, CDR2 YYNGEE. As DNA, the CDR3 is TGTGCCAGCAGCGTAGGGTTCAGGGGTGGCACTGAAGCTTTCTTT. Translated: CASSVGFRGGTEAFF.

This sequence joins TRBV4-2 and TRBJ2-5; a possible D gene is TRBD2 (6 bases). CDR3 length: 17 residues. Germline-derived CDR1 and CDR2 are LGHNA and YNFKEQ. Trimming removed 6 bases at V and 2 bases at J, with 22 bases between. CDR3 protein: CASSQSSTGSYQETQYF. The DNA of the CDR3 is TGTGCCAGCAGTCAATCTTCCACCGGGAGTTATCAAGAGACCCAGTACTTC.

The rearrangement joins TRBV9 to TRBJ2-3; TRBD2 aligns across 13 bases. The ends lost 0 bases at V and 5 bases at J; junction bases unmatched: 6. Per the germline V gene, CDR1 is SGDLS and CDR2 is YYNGEE. This CDR3 contains 17 residues. The CDR3 is CASSVGTSGSGGDTQYF. The CDR3 bases are TGTGCCAGCAGCGTAGGGACTAGCGGGAGTGGTGGAGATACGCAGTATTTT.

This clone has a single count. The chain employs TRBV19 and TRBJ1-1; a weak D match, TRBD1 (6 bases). Trimming shortened V by 1 base and J by 1 base, and 7 bases separated the two germline ends. Germline CDR1 is LNHDA and CDR2 is SQIVND (reference sequence). This CDR3 has 14 amino acids. The CDR3 DNA follows: TGTGCCAGTAGTATAGTGGGACAGAACACTGAAGCTTTCTTT. This translates into CASSIVGQNTEAFF.

The J gene is TRBJ2-7, the V gene TRBV5-4; 8 nucleotides match TRBD1. CDR3 size: 16 residues. Germline assignment: CDR1 SGHNT and CDR2 YYREEE (reference sequence). V lost 5 bases and J lost 0; bases outside the gene matches: 10. The CDR3 nucleotides are TGTGCCAGCAGATCAATGGGGGACAGGAGCTCCTACGAGCAGTACTTC. Residues: CASRSMGDRSSYEQYF.

CDR3 bases: TGTGCCAGCAGTTACGGTGACAGTCGCTACGAGCAGTACTTC. Amino acid sequence: CASSYGDSRYEQYF. J is TRBJ2-7 and V is TRBV6-6, with D perhaps TRBD1 (5 bases). This CDR3 region has 14 residues. Germline CDR1 MNHNY, CDR2 SVGAGI (reference sequence). V lost 2 bases, J lost 3 bases, and 11 bases lay in between.

The chain carries TRBV6-5 and TRBJ1-2, with D uncertain. Germline V CDR1 and CDR2: MNHEY, SVGAGI. The CDR3 runs 16 residues. Between the trimmed V and J ends, which lost 0 bases and 6 bases, there was a span of 17 bases. This CDR3 is CASSYSTQAHGDGYTF. CDR3 DNA sequence: TGTGCCAGCAGTTACTCGACCCAGGCCCACGGGGATGGCTACACCTTC.

The genes are TRBV11-2 and TRBJ1-4, with D possibly being TRBD1 (5 bases). This CDR3 spans 14 amino acids. Germline V lookup: CDR1 SGHAT, CDR2 FQNNGV. The V end was cut by 1 base, the J end by 9 bases, with 12 bases between. In DNA form, the CDR3 reads TGTGCCAGCAGCTTAGCCAGGGAGGGACAAAAACTGTTTTTT. Its protein product is CASSLAREGQKLFF.

The chain has TRBV7-2 and TRBJ1-2; no clear D. The CDR3 runs 15 residues. Trimming took off 2 bases at V and 3 bases at J, with 13 bases between the two ends. Germline CDR1 is SGHTA and CDR2 is FQGNSA. The CDR3: CASSLRHSEDYGYTF. The CDR3 coding sequence is TGTGCCAGCAGCTTAAGGCACTCAGAGGACTATGGCTACACCTTC.

The rearrangement links TRBV9 to TRBJ2-3; 9 nucleotides agree with TRBD2. V shed 3 bases, J shed 2 bases, and the junction held 10 bases outside the gene matches. Germline lookup yields CDR1 SGDLS and CDR2 YYNGEE. This CDR3 is 17 amino acids long. CDR3 nucleotides: TGTGCCAGCAGCGCGGTAGCGGGAGTGGGGCCCACAGATACGCAGTATTTT. Residues: CASSAVAGVGPTDTQYF.

The rearrangement uses TRBV7-9 and TRBJ2-3, with TRBD2 identical over 10 bases. The CDR3 runs 16 residues. V was clipped by 2 bases and J by 3 bases; unmatched bases: 5. Germline V gene data show CDR1 as SEHNR and CDR2 as FQNEAQ (reference sequence). CDR3: CASSLSSGRKTDTQYF. CDR3 DNA sequence: TGTGCCAGCAGCTTAAGTAGCGGGAGGAAGACAGATACGCAGTATTTT.

This chain connects TRBV4-3 to TRBJ2-1; TRBD2 is a possible D gene (5 bases). V was clipped by 0 bases and J by 3 bases, with 12 bases between them. CDR3 size: 16 residues. Germline CDR1 is LGHNA and CDR2 is YSLEER. CDR3 loop: CASSQDRGHGYNEQFF. Here the CDR3 DNA reads TGCGCCAGCAGCCAAGATCGAGGGCACGGCTACAATGAGCAGTTCTTC.

In DNA form, the CDR3 reads TGTGCCAGCAGCCCACAGGGGAGGAACACTGAAGCTTTCTTT. This sequence encodes CASSPQGRNTEAFF. This rearrangement joins TRBV25-1 to TRBJ1-1, with TRBD1 identical over 7 bases. Trimming took 6 bases from V and 1 from J; bases not matched to a gene: 5. Looked up from germline, CDR1 is MGHDK and CDR2 is SYGVNS. CDR3 size: 14 residues.

The J gene is TRBJ2-3, the V gene TRBV4-3; 12 bases align to TRBD2. Germline trimming cut 0 bases from V and 1 base from J; bases unmatched to any gene: 8. This CDR3 contains 19 residues. Germline V gene sequence: CDR1 LGHNA, CDR2 YSLEER. The chain's CDR3 is CASSQETSGRAKGTDTQYF. The CDR3 DNA sequence: TGCGCCAGCAGCCAAGAGACTAGCGGGAGAGCCAAGGGCACAGATACGCAGTATTTT.

In this sample, this clone turned up a few times. The V call is TRBV10-1, the J call TRBJ2-7, with 7 bases that match TRBD2. Germline CDR1 WNHNN, CDR2 SYGVQD (reference sequence). This CDR3 contains 14 residues. Losses at the gene ends were 2 bases for V and 5 bases for J; bases not matched to a gene: 6. The CDR3 spells CASSEASGVDEQYF. CDR3 nucleotides: TGCGCCAGCAGTGAGGCCAGCGGGGTCGACGAGCAGTACTTC.

J is TRBJ1-4 and V is TRBV3-1 (or the pseudogene TRBV3-2); TRBD1 agrees at 8 bases. Germline loops: CDR1 LGHDT, CDR2 YNNKEL (reference sequence). This CDR3 is built from 14 residues. J was trimmed by 6 bases and V by 6 bases; bases with no gene match: 6. The CDR3 DNA sequence: TGTGCCAGCAGTTACAGGGGGGGAGATGAAAAACTGTTTTTT. This codes for CASSYRGGDEKLFF.

The rearrangement links TRBV19 to TRBJ1-4; D is possibly TRBD1 (6 bases). In germline, CDR1 is LNHDA, CDR2 SQIVND (reference sequence). V dropped 3 bases and J dropped 8 bases, with 13 bases sitting between them. The CDR3 spans 14 residues. The CDR3 nucleotides read TGTGCCAGTAGTATTTCTCGGGGGGGCGAAAAACTGTTTTTT. Translation: CASSISRGGEKLFF.

The chain employs TRBV6-1 and TRBJ1-4; 7 bases are a match to TRBD1. The CDR3 is made up of 12 amino acids. Trimming removed 4 bases from V and 10 bases from J; junction bases left unmatched: 3. Germline loops: CDR1 MNHNS, CDR2 SASEGT. CDR3: CASSAGTAKLFF. The CDR3 nucleotides read TGTGCCAGCAGTGCGGGGACAGCAAAACTGTTTTTT.

Turning to this clone: Germline and junction disagree at one end, which may indicate a read error. The gene calls are TRBV7-2 and TRBJ1-1; no definite D call. This CDR3 comprises 14 residues. CDR1 SGHTA and CDR2 FQGNSA come from the germline V gene. This CDR3 reads CASSPNPAPERTSF. CDR3 in DNA: TGTGCCAGCAGCCCAAACCCCGCTCCTGAGCGCACTTCTTTT. Looking up the rest from reference TRBV7-2 and TRBJ1-1 gives the full variable domain: GAGVSQSPSNKVTEKGKDVELRCDPISGHTALYWYRQSLGQGLEFLIYFQGNSAPDKSGLPSDRFSAERTGGSVSTLTIQRTQQEDSAVYLCASSPNPAPERTSFGQGTRLTVV.

This sequence joins TRBV5-1 and TRBJ2-5; TRBD2 matches at 8 bases. The CDR3 loop spans 16 amino acids. The V gene end was trimmed by 2 bases and the J gene end by 4 bases; junction bases not matched to a gene: 10. Germline lookup yields CDR1 SGHRS and CDR2 YFSETQ. This CDR3 is CASSLTNTGGRETQYF. Written as DNA, the CDR3 is TGCGCCAGCAGCTTAACGAATACGGGGGGGCGAGAGACCCAGTACTTC. The entire variable domain, with the rest obtained from reference TRBV5-1 and TRBJ2-5, is as follows: KAGVTQTPRYLIKTRGQQVTLSCSPISGHRSVSWYQQTPGQGLQFLFEYFSETQRNKGNFPGRFSGRQFSNSRSEMNVSTLELGDSALYLCASSLTNTGGRETQYFGPGTRLLVL.

This chain uses TRBV2 with TRBJ1-5, with 7 bases fitting TRBD1. Trimming at V came to 2 bases and at J to 3 bases, leaving 10 bases not matched to a gene. This CDR3 has 17 amino acids. CDR1 is SNHLY, CDR2 FYNNEI, per germline. The chain's CDR3 is CASSETGTVRFNQPQHF. The CDR3 DNA reads as TGTGCCAGCAGTGAAACCGGGACAGTGAGGTTCAATCAGCCCCAGCATTTT.

The CDR3 sequence: CASSERFEPQHF. CDR3 DNA: TGTGCCAGCAGTGAGAGATTTGAGCCCCAGCATTTT. The chain has TRBV2 and TRBJ1-5; D ambiguous. Germline loops: CDR1 SNHLY, CDR2 FYNNEI. The CDR3 has 12 amino acids. Trimming shortened V by 3 bases and J by 8 bases, and 8 bases separated the two germline ends.

This sequence joins TRBV18 and TRBJ2-3; possible D gene TRBD1, 6 bases. CDR3 length: 14 amino acids. CDR1 is KGHSH and CDR2 is LQKENI in the germline V gene. V was trimmed by 2 bases and J by 1 base, leaving 7 bases between them. CDR3 DNA sequence: TGTGCCAGCTCACCAGCAGGGGGCACAGATACGCAGTATTTT. This gives the protein CASSPAGGTDTQYF.

This chain joins TRBV9 and TRBJ1-5, with TRBD1 as a possible D gene (6 bases). This CDR3 has 18 amino acids. The V gene lost 0 bases and the J gene lost 2 bases, with 18 bases spanning the gap. The germline gives CDR1 SGDLS, CDR2 YYNGEE. CDR3 bases: TGTGCCAGCAGCGTAGCCTCCACTCAGGGGAATGGCAATCAGCCCCAGCATTTT. Amino acid sequence: CASSVASTQGNGNQPQHF.

This clone appeared a single time. As DNA, the CDR3 is TGTGCCAGCAGCTTAGCGAGGAGCTCCTATAATTCACCCCTCCACTTT. Protein sequence: CASSLARSSYNSPLHF. The chain carries TRBV7-2 and TRBJ1-6; D is uncertain. The CDR3 extends over 16 amino acids. V dropped 0 bases and J dropped 0 bases, with 6 bases sitting between them. Germline-derived CDR1 and CDR2 are SGHTA and FQGNSA.

This chain links TRBV4-3 with TRBJ2-2; TRBD2 matches 11 bases. This CDR3 spans 18 amino acids. The V gene's germline CDR1 is LGHNA and CDR2 YSLEER. Germline trimming cut 0 bases from V and 2 bases from J; bases unmatched to any gene: 5. The CDR3 reads CASSQDAGLAENTGELFF. The CDR3 DNA follows: TGCGCCAGCAGCCAAGACGCGGGACTAGCGGAAAACACCGGGGAGCTGTTTTTT.